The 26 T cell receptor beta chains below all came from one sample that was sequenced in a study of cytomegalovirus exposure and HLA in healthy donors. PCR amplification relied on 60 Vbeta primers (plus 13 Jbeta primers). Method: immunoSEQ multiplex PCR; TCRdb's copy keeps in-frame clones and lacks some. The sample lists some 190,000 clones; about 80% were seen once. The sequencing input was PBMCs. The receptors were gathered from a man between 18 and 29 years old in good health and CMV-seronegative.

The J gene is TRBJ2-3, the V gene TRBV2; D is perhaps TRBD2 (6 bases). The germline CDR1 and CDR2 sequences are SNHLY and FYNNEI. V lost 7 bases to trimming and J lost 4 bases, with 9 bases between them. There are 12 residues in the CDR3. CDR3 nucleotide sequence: TGTGCCAGCAACCCGGGAGCAGATACGCAGTATTTT. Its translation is CASNPGADTQYF.

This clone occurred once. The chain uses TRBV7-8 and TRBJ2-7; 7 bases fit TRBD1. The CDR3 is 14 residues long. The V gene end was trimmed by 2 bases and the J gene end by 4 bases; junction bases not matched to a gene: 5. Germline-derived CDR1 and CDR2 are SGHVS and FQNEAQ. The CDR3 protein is CASSLRTTGYEQYF. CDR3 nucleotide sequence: TGTGCCAGCAGCTTACGTACGACAGGGTACGAGCAGTACTTC.

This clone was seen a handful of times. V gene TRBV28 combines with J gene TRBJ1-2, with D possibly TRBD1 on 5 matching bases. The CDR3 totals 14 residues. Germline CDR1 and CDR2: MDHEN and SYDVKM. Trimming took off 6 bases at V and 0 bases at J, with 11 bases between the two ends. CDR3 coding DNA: TGTGCCAGCAGGACAGCGTCGGCTAACTATGGCTACACCTTC. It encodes CASRTASANYGYTF.

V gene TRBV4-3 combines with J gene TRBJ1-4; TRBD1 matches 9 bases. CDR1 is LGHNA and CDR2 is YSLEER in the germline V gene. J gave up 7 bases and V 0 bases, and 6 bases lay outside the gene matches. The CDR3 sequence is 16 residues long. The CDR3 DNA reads TGCGCCAGCAGCCAAGAAGCGGGGACAGGGAGTGAAAAACTGTTTTTT. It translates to CASSQEAGTGSEKLFF.

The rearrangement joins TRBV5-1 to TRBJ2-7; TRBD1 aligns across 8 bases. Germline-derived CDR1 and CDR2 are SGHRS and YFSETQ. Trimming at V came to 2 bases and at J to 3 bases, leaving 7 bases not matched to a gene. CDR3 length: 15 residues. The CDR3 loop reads CASSFRGRGSYEQYF. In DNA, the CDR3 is TGCGCCAGCAGCTTCAGGGGGCGCGGCAGCTACGAGCAGTACTTC. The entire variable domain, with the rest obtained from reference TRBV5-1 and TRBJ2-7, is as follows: KAGVTQTPRYLIKTRGQQVTLSCSPISGHRSVSWYQQTPGQGLQFLFEYFSETQRNKGNFPGRFSGRQFSNSRSEMNVSTLELGDSALYLCASSFRGRGSYEQYFGPGTRLTVT.

The CDR3 protein is CASSQDPPNSGGGTGELFF. The CDR3 region has the DNA TGTGCCAGCAGCCAAGATCCGCCCAATAGCGGGGGAGGGACCGGGGAGCTGTTTTTT. The V and J genes are TRBV4-2 and TRBJ2-2, with 9 bases matching TRBD2. Germline V gene sequence: CDR1 LGHNA, CDR2 YNFKEQ. The CDR3 has 19 amino acids. Losses at the gene ends were 0 bases for V and 5 bases for J; bases not matched to a gene: 13.

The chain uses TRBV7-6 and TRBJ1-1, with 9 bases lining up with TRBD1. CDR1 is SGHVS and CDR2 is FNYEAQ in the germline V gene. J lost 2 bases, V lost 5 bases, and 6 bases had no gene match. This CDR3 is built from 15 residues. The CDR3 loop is CASSLRTGENTEAFF. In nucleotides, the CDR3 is TGTGCCAGCAGCCTACGGACAGGGGAAAACACTGAAGCTTTCTTT.

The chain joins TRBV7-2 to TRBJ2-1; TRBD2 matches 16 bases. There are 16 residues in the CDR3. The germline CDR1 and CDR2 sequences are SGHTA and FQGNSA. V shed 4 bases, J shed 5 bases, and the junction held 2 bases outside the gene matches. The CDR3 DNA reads TGTGCCAGCAGCTGGGGACTAGCGGGGGGGGACAATGAGCAGTTCTTC. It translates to CASSWGLAGGDNEQFF.

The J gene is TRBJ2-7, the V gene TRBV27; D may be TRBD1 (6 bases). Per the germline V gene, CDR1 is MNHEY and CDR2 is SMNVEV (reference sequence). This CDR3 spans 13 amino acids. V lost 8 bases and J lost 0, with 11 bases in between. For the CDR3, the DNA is TGTGCCAGCGGGACAACCGACTCCTACGAGCAGTACTTC. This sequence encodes CASGTTDSYEQYF.

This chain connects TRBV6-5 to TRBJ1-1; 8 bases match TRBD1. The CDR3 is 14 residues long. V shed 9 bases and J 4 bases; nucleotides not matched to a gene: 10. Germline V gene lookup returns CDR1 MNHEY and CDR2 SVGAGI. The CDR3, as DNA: TGTGCCAGTGCAAAAGACAGGGGAAGCACTGAAGCTTTCTTT. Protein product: CASAKDRGSTEAFF.

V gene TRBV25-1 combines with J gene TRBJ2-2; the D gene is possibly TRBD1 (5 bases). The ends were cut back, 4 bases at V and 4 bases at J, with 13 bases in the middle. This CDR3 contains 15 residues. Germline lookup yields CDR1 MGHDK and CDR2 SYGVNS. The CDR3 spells CASSADSRLTGELFF. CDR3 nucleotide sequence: TGTGCCAGCAGTGCCGACAGCCGACTCACCGGGGAGCTGTTTTTT.

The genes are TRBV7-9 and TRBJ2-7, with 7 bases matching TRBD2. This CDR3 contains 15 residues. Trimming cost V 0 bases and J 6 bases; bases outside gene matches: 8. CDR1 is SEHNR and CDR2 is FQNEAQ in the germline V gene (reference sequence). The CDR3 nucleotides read TGTGCCAGCAGCTTAGCGGGAGGGCCCCGGGGCGAGCAGTACTTC. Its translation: CASSLAGGPRGEQYF. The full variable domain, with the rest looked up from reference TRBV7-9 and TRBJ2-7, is DTGVSQNPRHKITKRGQNVTFRCDPISEHNRLYWYRQTLGQGPEFLTYFQNEAQLEKSRLLSDRFSAERPKGSFSTLEIQRTEQGDSAMYLCASSLAGGPRGEQYFGPGTRLTVT.

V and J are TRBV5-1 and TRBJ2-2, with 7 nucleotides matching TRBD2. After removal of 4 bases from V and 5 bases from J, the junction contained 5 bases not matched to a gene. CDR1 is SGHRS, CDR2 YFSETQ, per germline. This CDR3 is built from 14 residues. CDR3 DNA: TGCGCCAGCAGCCCCACGGGGGGAACCGGGGAGCTGTTTTTT. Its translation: CASSPTGGTGELFF.

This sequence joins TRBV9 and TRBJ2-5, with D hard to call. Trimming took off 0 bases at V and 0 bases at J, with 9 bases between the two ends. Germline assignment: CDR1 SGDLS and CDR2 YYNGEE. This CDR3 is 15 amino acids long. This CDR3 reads CASSVGLGYQETQYF. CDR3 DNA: TGTGCCAGCAGCGTAGGCCTCGGGTACCAAGAGACCCAGTACTTC.

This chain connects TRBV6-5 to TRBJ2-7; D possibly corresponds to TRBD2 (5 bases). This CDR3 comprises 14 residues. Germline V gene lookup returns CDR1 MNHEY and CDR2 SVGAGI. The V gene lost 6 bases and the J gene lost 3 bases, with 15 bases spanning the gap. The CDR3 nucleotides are TGTGCCAGCAGCTCAACTGTCGGGGTCTACGAGCAGTACTTC. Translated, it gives CASSSTVGVYEQYF.

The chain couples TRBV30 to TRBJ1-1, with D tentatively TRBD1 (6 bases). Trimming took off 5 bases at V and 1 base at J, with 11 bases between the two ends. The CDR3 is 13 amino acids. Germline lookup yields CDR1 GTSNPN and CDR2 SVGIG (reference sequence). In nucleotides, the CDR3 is TGTGCCTGGGGGGGACACTGGAACACTGAAGCTTTCTTT. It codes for CAWGGHWNTEAFF.

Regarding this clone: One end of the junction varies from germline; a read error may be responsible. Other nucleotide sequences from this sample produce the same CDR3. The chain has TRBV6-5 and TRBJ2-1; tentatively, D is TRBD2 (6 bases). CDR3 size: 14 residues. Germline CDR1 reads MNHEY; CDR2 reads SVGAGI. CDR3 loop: CASRTTISYNEQFF. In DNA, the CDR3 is TGCGCCAGCAGGACTACGATCTCCTACAATGAGCAGTTCTTC.

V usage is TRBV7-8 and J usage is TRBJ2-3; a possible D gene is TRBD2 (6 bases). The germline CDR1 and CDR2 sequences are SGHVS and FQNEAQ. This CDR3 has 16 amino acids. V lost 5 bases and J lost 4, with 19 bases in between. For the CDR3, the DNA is TGTGCCAGCAGCCCGTACCCCAGACTAGTGGCAGATACGCAGTATTTT. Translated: CASSPYPRLVADTQYF.

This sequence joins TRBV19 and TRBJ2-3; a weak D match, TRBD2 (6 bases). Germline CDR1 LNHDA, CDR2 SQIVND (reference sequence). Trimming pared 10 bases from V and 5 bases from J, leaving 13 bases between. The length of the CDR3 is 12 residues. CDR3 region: CATTEGGDTQYF. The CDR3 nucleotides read TGTGCCACCACAGAGGGAGGAGATACGCAGTATTTT.

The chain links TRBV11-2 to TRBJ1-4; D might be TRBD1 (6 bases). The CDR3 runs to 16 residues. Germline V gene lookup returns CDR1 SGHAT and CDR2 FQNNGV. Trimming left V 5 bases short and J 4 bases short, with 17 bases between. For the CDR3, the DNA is TGTGCCAGCAGCCACGGACAGACTGCTTTTAATGAAAAACTGTTTTTT. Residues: CASSHGQTAFNEKLFF. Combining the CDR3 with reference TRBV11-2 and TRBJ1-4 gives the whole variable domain EAGVAQSPRYKIIEKRQSVAFWCNPISGHATLYWYQQILGQGPKLLIQFQNNGVVDDSQLPKDRFSAERLKGVDSTLKIQPAKLEDSAVYLCASSHGQTAFNEKLFFGSGTQLSVL.

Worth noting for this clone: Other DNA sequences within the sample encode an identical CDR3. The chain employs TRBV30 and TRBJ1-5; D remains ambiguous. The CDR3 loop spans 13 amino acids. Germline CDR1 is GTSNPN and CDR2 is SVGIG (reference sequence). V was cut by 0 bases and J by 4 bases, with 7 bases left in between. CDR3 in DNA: TGTGCCTGGAGTGTGACGGGGAATCAGCCCCAGCATTTT. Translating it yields CAWSVTGNQPQHF.

CDR3 DNA: TGTGCCAGTAGCACTTGGGGCTCTAATGAAAAACTGTTTTTT. This translates into CASSTWGSNEKLFF. This sequence joins TRBV19 and TRBJ1-4; D perhaps matches TRBD1 (5 bases). V was clipped by 6 bases and J by 3 bases, with 11 bases between them. Looked up from germline, CDR1 is LNHDA and CDR2 is SQIVND (reference sequence). CDR3 length: 14 residues.

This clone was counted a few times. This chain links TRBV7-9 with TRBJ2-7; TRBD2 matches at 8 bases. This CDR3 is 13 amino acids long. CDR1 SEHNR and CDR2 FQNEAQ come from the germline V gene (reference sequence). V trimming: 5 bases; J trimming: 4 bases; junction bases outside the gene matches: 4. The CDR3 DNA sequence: TGTGCCAGCAGCCAACCGGGAGGGTACGAGCAGTACTTC. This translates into CASSQPGGYEQYF.

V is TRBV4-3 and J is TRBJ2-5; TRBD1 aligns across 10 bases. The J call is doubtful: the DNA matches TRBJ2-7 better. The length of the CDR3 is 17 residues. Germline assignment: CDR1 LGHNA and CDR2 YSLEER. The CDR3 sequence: CASSQESAGQGRDEQYF. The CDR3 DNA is TGCGCCAGCAGCCAAGAGAGCGCGGGACAGGGGAGAGACGAGCAGTACTTC.

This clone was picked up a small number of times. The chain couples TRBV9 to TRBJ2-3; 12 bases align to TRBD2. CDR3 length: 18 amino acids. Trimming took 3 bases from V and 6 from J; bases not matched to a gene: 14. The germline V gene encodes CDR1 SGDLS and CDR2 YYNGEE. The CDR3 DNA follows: TGTGCCAGCAGCGCAGCAACTAGCGGGGGGATTCTAACCGATACGCAGTATTTT. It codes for CASSAATSGGILTDTQYF. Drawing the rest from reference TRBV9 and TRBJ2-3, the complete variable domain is DSGVTQTPKHLITATGQRVTLRCSPRSGDLSVYWYQQSLDQGLQFLIQYYNGEERAKGNILERFSAQQFPDLHSELNLSSLELGDSALYFCASSAATSGGILTDTQYFGPGTRLTVL.

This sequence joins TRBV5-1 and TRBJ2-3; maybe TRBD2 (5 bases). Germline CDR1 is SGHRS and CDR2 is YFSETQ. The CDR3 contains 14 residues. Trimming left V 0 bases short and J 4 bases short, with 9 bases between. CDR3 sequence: CASSLGGRADTQYF. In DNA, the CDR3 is TGCGCCAGCAGCTTGGGCGGGCGGGCAGATACGCAGTATTTT. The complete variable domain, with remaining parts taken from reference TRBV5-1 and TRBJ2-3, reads KAGVTQTPRYLIKTRGQQVTLSCSPISGHRSVSWYQQTPGQGLQFLFEYFSETQRNKGNFPGRFSGRQFSNSRSEMNVSTLELGDSALYLCASSLGGRADTQYFGPGTRLTVL.